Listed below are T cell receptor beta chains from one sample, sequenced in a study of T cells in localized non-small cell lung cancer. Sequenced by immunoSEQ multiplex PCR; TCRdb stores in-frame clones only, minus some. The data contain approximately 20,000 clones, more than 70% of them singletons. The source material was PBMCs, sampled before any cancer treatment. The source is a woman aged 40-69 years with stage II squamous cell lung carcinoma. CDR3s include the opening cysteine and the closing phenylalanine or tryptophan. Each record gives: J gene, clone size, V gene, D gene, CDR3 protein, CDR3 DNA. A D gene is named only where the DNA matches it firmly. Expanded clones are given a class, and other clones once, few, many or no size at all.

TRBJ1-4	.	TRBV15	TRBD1	CATSWGQGGLNEKLFF	TGTGCCACCAGCTGGGGACAGGGGGGCCTTAATGAAAAACTGTTTTTT
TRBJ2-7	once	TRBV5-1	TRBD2	CASSLMVAGSYEQYF	TGCGCCAGCAGCTTGATGGTAGCGGGCTCCTACGAGCAGTACTTC
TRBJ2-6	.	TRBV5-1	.	CASSSPNSTGPANVLTF	TGCGCCAGCAGCTCACCCAATTCAACAGGGCCCGCCAACGTCCTGACTTTC
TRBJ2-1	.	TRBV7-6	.	CASSPTTFYSYNEQFF	TGTGCCAGCAGTCCCACCACTTTCTACTCCTACAATGAGCAGTTCTTC
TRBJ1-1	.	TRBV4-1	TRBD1	CASSRPGGSAFF	TGCGCCAGCAGCCGGCCAGGGGGGTCGGCTTTCTTT
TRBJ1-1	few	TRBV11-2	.	CASSLVRGGPFEAFF	TGTGCCAGCAGCTTAGTTAGGGGAGGCCCCTTTGAAGCTTTCTTT
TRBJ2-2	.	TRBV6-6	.	CASSSTSKGSGELFF	TGTGCCAGCAGCTCTACTTCGAAGGGGTCCGGGGAGCTGTTTTTT
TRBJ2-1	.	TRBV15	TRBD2	CATSSPGLGINEQFF	TGTGCCACCAGCAGTCCGGGACTAGGGATCAATGAGCAGTTCTTC
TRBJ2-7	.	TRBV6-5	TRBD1	CASSTGTGVHEQYF	TGTGCCAGCAGTACCGGGACAGGGGTCCACGAGCAGTACTTC
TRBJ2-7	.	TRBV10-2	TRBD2	CASSRASGPYEQYF	TGCGCCAGCAGTCGGGCTAGCGGGCCCTACGAGCAGTACTTC
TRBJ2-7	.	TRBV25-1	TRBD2	CASSELVTSGEQYF	TGTGCCAGCAGTGAATTAGTAACTAGCGGCGAGCAGTACTTC
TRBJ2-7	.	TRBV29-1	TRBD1	CSVWDRGGSYEQYF	TGCAGCGTGTGGGACAGGGGGGGCTCCTACGAGCAGTACTTC
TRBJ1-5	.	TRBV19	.	CASRDALRGNQPQHF	TGTGCCAGTCGGGACGCACTCCGGGGCAATCAGCCCCAGCATTTT
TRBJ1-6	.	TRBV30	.	CAWRIGGLGSYNSPLHF	TGTGCCTGGAGGATCGGGGGTCTCGGCTCCTATAATTCACCCCTCCACTTT
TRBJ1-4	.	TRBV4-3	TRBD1	CASSQDIGTANEKLFF	TGCGCCAGCAGCCAAGATATTGGGACAGCTAATGAAAAACTGTTTTTT
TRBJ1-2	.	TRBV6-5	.	CASSSSPAYGYTF	TGTGCCAGCAGTTCATCCCCAGCCTATGGCTACACCTTC
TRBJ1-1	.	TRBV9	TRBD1	CASSPGTDNTEAFF	TGTGCCAGCAGCCCCGGGACAGACAACACTGAAGCTTTCTTT
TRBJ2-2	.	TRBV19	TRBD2	CASGDPGLAGYTGELFF	TGTGCCAGTGGGGATCCGGGACTAGCGGGATACACCGGGGAGCTGTTTTTT
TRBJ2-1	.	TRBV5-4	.	CASSVPGPSNEQFF	TGTGCCAGCAGCGTCCCGGGACCAAGTAATGAGCAGTTCTTC
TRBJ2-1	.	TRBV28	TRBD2	CASSMTLGLADNEQFF	TGTGCCAGCAGCATGACCCTGGGACTAGCGGACAATGAGCAGTTCTTC
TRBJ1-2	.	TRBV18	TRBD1	CASSPPGTGGAGYGYTF	TGTGCCAGCTCACCACCGGGGACAGGGGGCGCGGGCTATGGCTACACCTTC
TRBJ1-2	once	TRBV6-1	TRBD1	CASRGQGGDGYTF	TGTGCCAGCAGGGGACAGGGAGGAGACGGCTACACCTTC
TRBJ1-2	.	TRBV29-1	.	CSVEDQGDLGYTF	TGCAGCGTTGAAGATCAGGGAGACCTTGGCTACACCTTC
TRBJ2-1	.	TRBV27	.	CATSSSAAAYNEQFF	TGTGCCACCAGCTCTAGCGCGGCAGCTTACAATGAGCAGTTCTTC
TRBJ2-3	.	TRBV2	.	CASTLGVSTDTQYF	TGTGCCAGCACACTGGGGGTGAGCACAGATACGCAGTATTTT
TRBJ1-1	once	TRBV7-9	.	CASSLEAGQGMAEAFF	TGTGCCAGCAGCTTAGAAGCGGGTCAGGGGATGGCTGAAGCTTTCTTT
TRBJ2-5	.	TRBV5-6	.	CASSLASGAQTQYF	TGTGCCAGCAGCTTGGCTTCAGGGGCGCAGACCCAGTACTTC
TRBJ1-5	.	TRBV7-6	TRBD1	CASSQGQGAGQPQHF	TGTGCCAGCAGCCAAGGACAGGGTGCGGGTCAGCCCCAGCATTTT
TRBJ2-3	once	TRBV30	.	CAQQTGGATDTQYF	TGTGCCCAACAAACAGGTGGGGCCACAGATACGCAGTATTTT
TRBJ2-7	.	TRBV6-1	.	CASTKGRDGYEQYF	TGTGCCAGCACTAAGGGCAGGGATGGATACGAGCAGTACTTC
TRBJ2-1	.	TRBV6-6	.	CASSYNNEQFF	TGTGCCAGCAGTTACAATAATGAGCAGTTCTTC
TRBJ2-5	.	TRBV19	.	CASSSAGRYQETQYF	TGTGCCAGTAGTAGCGCCGGGCGGTACCAAGAGACCCAGTACTTC
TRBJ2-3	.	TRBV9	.	CASSVATGSRDTQYF	TGTGCCAGCAGCGTAGCTACGGGGTCGCGAGATACGCAGTATTTT
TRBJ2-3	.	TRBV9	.	CASSVASGTDTQYF	TGTGCCAGCAGCGTGGCTAGCGGCACAGATACGCAGTATTTT
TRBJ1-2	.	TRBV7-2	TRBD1	CASSLAPRTGYGYTF	TGTGCCAGCAGCTTAGCGCCCCGGACAGGCTATGGCTACACCTTC
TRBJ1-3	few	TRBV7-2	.	CASSLALGGDGNTIYF	TGTGCCAGCAGCTTAGCGCTGGGAGGGGATGGAAACACCATATATTTT
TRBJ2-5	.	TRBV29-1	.	CSVGRPPGETQYF	TGCAGCGTCGGGCGGCCCCCCGGGGAGACCCAGTACTTC
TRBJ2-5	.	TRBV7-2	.	CASSLSAEGETQYF	TGTGCCAGCAGCCTTAGCGCCGAGGGAGAGACCCAGTACTTC
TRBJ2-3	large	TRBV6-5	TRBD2	CASSPTSAPHTQYF	TGTGCCAGCAGTCCTACTAGCGCACCACATACGCAGTATTTT
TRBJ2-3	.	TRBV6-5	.	CASSAPGSKEQYF	TGTGCCAGCAGTGCCCCCGGGAGCAAGGAGCAGTATTTT
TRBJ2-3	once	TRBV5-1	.	CASTWRPGPSTDTQYF	TGCGCCAGCACCTGGAGACCGGGCCCTAGCACAGATACGCAGTATTTT
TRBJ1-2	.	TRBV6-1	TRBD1	CASSASGTGSYGYTF	TGTGCCAGCAGTGCGTCCGGGACAGGGTCCTATGGCTACACCTTC
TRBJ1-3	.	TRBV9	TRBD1	CASSGGQGSSGNTIYF	TGTGCCAGCAGTGGGGGACAGGGGAGCTCTGGAAACACCATATATTTT
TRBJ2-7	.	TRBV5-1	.	CASSLAAGLYEQYF	TGCGCCAGCAGCTTGGCGGCGGGATTGTACGAGCAGTACTTC
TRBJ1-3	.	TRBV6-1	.	CATRWGSGNTIYF	TGTGCCACCCGGTGGGGGTCTGGAAACACCATATATTTT